One and the same sample provided the 3 T cell receptor beta chains below, sequenced in a study of T-cell memory formation after mild COVID-19. TCRdb itself ran the 5' RACE reads through MiXCR, one entry per CDR3 protein. The table lists around 410,000 distinct CDR3 sequences, more than 20% of them singletons, with 10% to 15% in the top ten. Sequences were obtained from PBMCs or a T cell subset sorted from them (not recorded which). Receptors were obtained from an adult woman who had mild COVID-19 (a few samples of this study predate the infection). Cell type and time point are not known.

This clonotype was seen more than once but under ten times. The gene calls are TRBV20-1 and TRBJ2-7; the D call may be TRBD1 or TRBD2 (6 bases each). The V gene lost 1 base and the J gene lost 7 bases, with 20 bases spanning the gap. CDR1 is DFQATT and CDR2 is SNEGSKA in the germline V gene (reference sequence). This CDR3 is 15 amino acids long. CDR3 loop: CSARGGVGGPQEQYF. The CDR3 bases are TGCAGTGCTAGAGGTGGGGTAGGGGGGCCTCAAGAGCAGTACTTC.

In its sample, this clonotype was seen many times. The genes are TRBV6-5 and TRBJ1-5, with D uncertain. V lost 0 bases and J lost 7, with 7 bases in between. Germline V lookup: CDR1 MNHEY, CDR2 SVGAGI. The CDR3 is 13 residues long. The CDR3: CASSYSSEQPQHF. The CDR3, as DNA: TGTGCCAGCAGTTACTCGTCGGAACAGCCCCAGCATTTT.

This clonotype has at least ten counts. The rearrangement uses TRBV7-8 and TRBJ2-3, with D maybe TRBD2 (6 bases). This CDR3 spans 15 amino acids. The V and J ends lost 4 bases and 1 base respectively, with 12 bases between them. CDR1 and CDR2 (germline): SGHVS, FQNEAQ. CDR3 sequence: CASSSMGGGTDTQYF. CDR3 in DNA: TGTGCCAGCAGCTCCATGGGGGGAGGCACAGATACGCAGTATTTT.